A selection of T cell receptor beta chains follows, all from one sample in a study of T cells in Graves' hyperthyroidism and ophthalmopathy. TCRdb re-analysed the multiplex PCR reads in MiXCR, keeping a single row per CDR3 protein. The repertoire holds more than 550,000 distinct CDR3 sequences, with roughly a sixth as singletons. Specimen: blood. These TCRs come from a woman in her forties or fifties with Graves' hyperthyroidism that later progressed to Graves' ophthalmopathy. Both conserved end residues are part of each CDR3. D genes are given only for firm matches. Not all rows give a size; the values are once, few, many and, for expanded clones, a class.

j_call d_call v_call clone_size cdr3_nt cdr3_aa
TRBJ1-1 . TRBV27 many TGTGCCAGCAGAACAGGGATGGCCACTGAAGCTTTCTTT CASRTGMATEAFF
TRBJ1-1 . TRBV7-9 few TGTGCCAGCAGCCGCGCGGGGCCGAACACTGAAGCTTTCTTT CASSRAGPNTEAFF
TRBJ1-4 . TRBV3-1 few TGTGCCAGCAGCGCATATAGGGGGGCTAATGAAAAACTGTTTTTT CASSAYRGANEKLFF
TRBJ1-3 . TRBV30 many TGTGCCTGGAGTCAACTTAGGACGGCTGGAAACACCATATATTTT CAWSQLRTAGNTIYF
TRBJ1-2 . TRBV5-6 many TGTGCCAGCAGCTTGGACTATGGCTACACCTTC CASSLDYGYTF
TRBJ1-3 . TRBV7-3 . TGTGCCAGCAGCCAAGATCCCGGGACAATACCTGGAAACACCATATATTTT CASSQDPGTIPGNTIYF
TRBJ2-1 . TRBV7-3 many TGTGCCAGCAGCTTAAACCGCGTATCCAATGAGCAGTTCTTC CASSLNRVSNEQFF
TRBJ2-5 . TRBV12-3/TRBV12-4 many TGTGCCAGCAGTTTAGCTTCAGTCCAAGAGACCCAGTACTTC CASSLASVQETQYF
TRBJ2-1 . TRBV7-9 few TGTGCCAGCAGACACAGGGAGACATCCTACAATGAGCAGTTCTTC CASRHRETSYNEQFF
TRBJ2-2 . TRBV5-1 . TGCGCCAGCAACCTCGGACTAAACACCGGGGAGCTGTTTTTT CASNLGLNTGELFF
TRBJ1-1 . TRBV12-3/TRBV12-4 many TGTGCCAGCAGTTTACAGGCAACCTTGAACACTGAAGCTTTCTTT CASSLQATLNTEAFF